The clone carrying this TCR beta chain was picked up a small number of times. The antigen remains unidentified. The source of the sample is a study of T cell repertoires in cytomegalovirus infection. Points from the study as a whole: HLA-C-restricted, CMV-specific TCR beta clonotypes were dominant ex vivo.

The CDR3 is 14 residues long. The germline gives CDR1 SGHTA, CDR2 FQGTGA. V lost 1 base and J 4 bases, leaving 10 bases between the germline ends. MiXCR, run by TCRdb on the reads, gives a single entry per CDR3 protein. The sample contains over 100,000 distinct CDR3 sequences, 15% to 20% of which appear only once. This receptor was obtained from a human donor in good health (CMV status not recorded). Some clones in this sample may be carry-over from other donors' samples. This chain joins TRBV7-3 and TRBJ2-5; perhaps TRBD1 as D (5 bases). Sequencing was performed on PBMCs. CDR3 sequence reads: CASSLSRALETQYF. The CDR3 DNA follows: TGTGCCAGCAGCTTAAGCAGGGCCTTAGAGACCCAGTACTTC.